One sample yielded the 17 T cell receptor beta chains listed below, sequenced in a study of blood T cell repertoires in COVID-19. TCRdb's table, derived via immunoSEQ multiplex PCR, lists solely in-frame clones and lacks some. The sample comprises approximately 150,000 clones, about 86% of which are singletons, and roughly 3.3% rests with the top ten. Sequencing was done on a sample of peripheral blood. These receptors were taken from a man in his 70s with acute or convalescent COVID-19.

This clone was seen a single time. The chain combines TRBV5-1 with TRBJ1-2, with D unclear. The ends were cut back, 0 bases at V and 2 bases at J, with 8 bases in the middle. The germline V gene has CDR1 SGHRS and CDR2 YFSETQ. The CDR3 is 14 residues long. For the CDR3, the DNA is TGCGCCAGCAGCTTGGGGGTCAGGAACTATGGCTACACCTTC. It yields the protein CASSLGVRNYGYTF.

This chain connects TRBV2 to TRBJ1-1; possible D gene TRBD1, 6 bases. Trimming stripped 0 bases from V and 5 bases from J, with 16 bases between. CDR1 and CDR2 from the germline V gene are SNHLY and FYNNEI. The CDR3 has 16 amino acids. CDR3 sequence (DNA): TGTGCCAGCAGTGAAGCGCTTGGCCTCAGGGGAACTGAAGCTTTCTTT. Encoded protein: CASSEALGLRGTEAFF.

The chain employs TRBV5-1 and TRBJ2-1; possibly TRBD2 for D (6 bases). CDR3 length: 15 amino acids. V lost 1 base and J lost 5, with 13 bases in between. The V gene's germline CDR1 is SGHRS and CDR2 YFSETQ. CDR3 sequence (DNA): TGCGCCAGCAGCTTGATTCCGGGAGAGCACAATGAGCAGTTCTTC. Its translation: CASSLIPGEHNEQFF.

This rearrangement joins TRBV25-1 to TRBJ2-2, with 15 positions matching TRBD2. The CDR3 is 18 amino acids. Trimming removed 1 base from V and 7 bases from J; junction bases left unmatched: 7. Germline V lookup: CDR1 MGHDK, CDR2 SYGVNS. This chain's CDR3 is CASSEFGLAGGQGGELFF. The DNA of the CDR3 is TGTGCCAGCAGTGAATTCGGACTAGCGGGAGGGCAAGGCGGGGAGCTGTTTTTT.

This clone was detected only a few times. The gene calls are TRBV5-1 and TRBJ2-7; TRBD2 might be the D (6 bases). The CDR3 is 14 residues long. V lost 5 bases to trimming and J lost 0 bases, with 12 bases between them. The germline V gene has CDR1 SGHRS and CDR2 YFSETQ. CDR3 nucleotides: TGCGCCAGCAGGGTCGCGGGGTTCTCCTACGAGCAGTACTTC. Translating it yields CASRVAGFSYEQYF.

CDR3 residues: CASSAQGGADEQYF. The CDR3 DNA reads TGTGCCAGCAGCGCACAGGGGGGCGCCGACGAGCAGTACTTC. The V gene is TRBV7-2, the J gene TRBJ2-7, with TRBD1 identical over 8 bases. The CDR3 covers 14 residues. The V and J ends lost 5 bases and 5 bases, in that order; junction bases with no gene match: 8. Germline V gene sequence: CDR1 SGHTA, CDR2 FQGNSA.

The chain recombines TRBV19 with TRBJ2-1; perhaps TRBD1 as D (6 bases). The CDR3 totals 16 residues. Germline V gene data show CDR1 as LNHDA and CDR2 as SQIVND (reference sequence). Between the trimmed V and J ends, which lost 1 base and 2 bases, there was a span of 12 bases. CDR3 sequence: CASSIGVGDTYNEQFF. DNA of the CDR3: TGTGCCAGTAGTATAGGGGTTGGGGACACCTACAATGAGCAGTTCTTC.

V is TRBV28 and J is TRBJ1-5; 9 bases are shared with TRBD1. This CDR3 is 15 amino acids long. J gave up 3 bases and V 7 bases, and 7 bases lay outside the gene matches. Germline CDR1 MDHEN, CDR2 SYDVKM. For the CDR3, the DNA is TGTGCCAGCAATCGCCGGACAGGGGTCAATCAGCCCCAGCATTTT. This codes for CASNRRTGVNQPQHF.

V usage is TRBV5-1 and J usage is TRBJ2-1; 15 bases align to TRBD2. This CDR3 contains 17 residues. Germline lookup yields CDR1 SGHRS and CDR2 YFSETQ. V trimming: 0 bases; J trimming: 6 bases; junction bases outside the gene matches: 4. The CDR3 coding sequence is TGCGCCAGCAGCTTGGGGACTAGCGGGAGGGCCTCCAATGAGCAGTTCTTC. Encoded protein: CASSLGTSGRASNEQFF.

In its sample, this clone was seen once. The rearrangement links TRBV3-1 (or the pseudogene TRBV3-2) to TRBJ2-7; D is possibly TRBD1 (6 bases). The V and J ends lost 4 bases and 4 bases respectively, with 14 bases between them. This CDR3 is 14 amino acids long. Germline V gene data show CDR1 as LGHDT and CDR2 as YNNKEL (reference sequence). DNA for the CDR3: TGTGCCAGCAGCCGAACCAGGGGACCGTACGAGCAGTACTTC. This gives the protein CASSRTRGPYEQYF.

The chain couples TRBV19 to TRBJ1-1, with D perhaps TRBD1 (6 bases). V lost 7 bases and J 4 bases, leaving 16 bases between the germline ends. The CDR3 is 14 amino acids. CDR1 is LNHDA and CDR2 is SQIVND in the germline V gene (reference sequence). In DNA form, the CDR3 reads TGTGCCAGTAATGGCAGGGGTAGACGCACTGAAGCTTTCTTT. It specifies CASNGRGRRTEAFF.

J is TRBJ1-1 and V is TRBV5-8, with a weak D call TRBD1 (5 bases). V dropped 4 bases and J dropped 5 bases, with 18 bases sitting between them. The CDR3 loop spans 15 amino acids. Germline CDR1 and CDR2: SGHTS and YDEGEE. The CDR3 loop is CASSRWAGMRTEAFF. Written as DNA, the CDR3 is TGTGCCAGCAGCCGATGGGCAGGGATGCGGACTGAAGCTTTCTTT.

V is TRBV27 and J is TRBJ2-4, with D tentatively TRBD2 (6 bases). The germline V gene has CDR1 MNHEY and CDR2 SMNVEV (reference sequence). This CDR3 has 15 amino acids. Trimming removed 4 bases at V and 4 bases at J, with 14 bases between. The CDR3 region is CASSSSTGGKNIQYF. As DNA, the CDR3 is TGTGCCAGCAGTTCTTCAACTGGAGGGAAAAACATTCAGTACTTC.

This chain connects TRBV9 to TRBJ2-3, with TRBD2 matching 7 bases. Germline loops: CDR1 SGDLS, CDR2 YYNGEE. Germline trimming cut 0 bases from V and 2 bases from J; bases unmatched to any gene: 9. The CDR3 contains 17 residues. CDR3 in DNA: TGTGCCAGCAGCGTAGAAGGGAGCGGGACTTTCACAGATACGCAGTATTTT. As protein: CASSVEGSGTFTDTQYF.

This chain's CDR3 is CASSLAGGTNEKLFF. The CDR3 DNA reads as TGTGCCAGCAGCTTAGCGGGGGGAACTAATGAAAAACTGTTTTTT. The V and J genes are TRBV7-6 and TRBJ1-4, with D possibly matching TRBD1 (5 bases). V gave up 0 bases and J gave up 1 base, with 6 bases separating them. Germline lookup yields CDR1 SGHVS and CDR2 FNYEAQ. This CDR3 has 15 residues.

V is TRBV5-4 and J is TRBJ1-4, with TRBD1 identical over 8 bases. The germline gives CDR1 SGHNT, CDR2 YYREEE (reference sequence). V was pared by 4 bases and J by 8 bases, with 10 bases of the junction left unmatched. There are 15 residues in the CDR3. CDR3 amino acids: CASSPAQGGKEKLFF. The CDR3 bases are TGTGCCAGCAGCCCGGCACAGGGGGGGAAGGAAAAACTGTTTTTT.

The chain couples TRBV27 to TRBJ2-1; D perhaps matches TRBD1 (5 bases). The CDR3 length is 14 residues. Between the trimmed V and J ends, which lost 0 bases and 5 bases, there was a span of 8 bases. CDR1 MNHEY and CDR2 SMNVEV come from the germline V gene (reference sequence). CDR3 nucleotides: TGTGCCAGCAGTTTATCCCAGGGCCACAATGAGCAGTTCTTC. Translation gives CASSLSQGHNEQFF.